The 5 T cell receptor beta chains given below trace back to one sample, sequenced in a study of blood T cell repertoires in COVID-19. Only in-frame clones appear in the TCRdb table, and some are missing; sequencing was by immunoSEQ multiplex PCR. The sample shows 40,000 or so clones, 90% to 95% of them seen only once. Sequencing was carried out using peripheral blood. The origin of the receptors is a woman in her twenties or thirties in a cohort sampled during active COVID-19.

This clone came up once. This chain connects TRBV14 to TRBJ1-1; D unclear. V lost 1 base and J lost 8, with 14 bases in between. This CDR3 region has 14 residues. Looked up from germline, CDR1 is SGHDN and CDR2 is FVKESK. CDR3 nucleotides: TGTGCCAGCAGCCAAGGATATATGTGGGAGGAAGCTTTCTTT. Residues: CASSQGYMWEEAFF. The full variable domain, rest sourced from reference TRBV14 and TRBJ1-1, is EAGVTQFPSHSVIEKGQTVTLRCDPISGHDNLYWYRRVMGKEIKFLLHFVKESKQDESGMPNNRFLAERTGGTYSTLKVQPAELEDSGVYFCASSQGYMWEEAFFGQGTRLTVV.

The chain employs TRBV30 and TRBJ1-1; unclear D gene. The CDR3 consists of 13 residues. Germline loops: CDR1 GTSNPN, CDR2 SVGIG (reference sequence). Trimming removed 4 bases at V and 2 bases at J, with 11 bases between. CDR3 nucleotides: TGTGCCTGGATGAACTTTTTCAACACTGAAGCTTTCTTT. This codes for CAWMNFFNTEAFF.

The V gene is TRBV4-3, the J gene TRBJ1-3, with 10 bases identical to TRBD1. Germline-derived CDR1 and CDR2 are LGHNA and YSLEER. The trim removed 1 base at V and 4 bases at J, leaving 4 bases unmatched. The CDR3 length is 16 residues. CDR3 in amino acids: CASSQAGTGVGNTIYF. CDR3 in DNA: TGCGCCAGCAGCCAAGCCGGGACAGGGGTAGGAAACACCATATATTTT.

V gene TRBV7-6 combines with J gene TRBJ2-5; 7 bases fit TRBD1. The CDR3 is made up of 15 amino acids. The germline V gene encodes CDR1 SGHVS and CDR2 FNYEAQ. V shed 5 bases and J 5 bases; nucleotides not matched to a gene: 11. CDR3 residues: CASSPGTATFETQYF. The CDR3 bases are TGTGCCAGCAGCCCCGGGACAGCCACGTTCGAGACCCAGTACTTC.

The chain couples TRBV5-1 to TRBJ1-1, with 8 bases aligning to TRBD1. J was trimmed by 7 bases and V by 2 bases; bases with no gene match: 1. The germline V gene encodes CDR1 SGHRS and CDR2 YFSETQ. This CDR3 contains 12 residues. The CDR3 is CASSFGQGEAFF. The CDR3, as DNA: TGCGCCAGCAGCTTCGGACAGGGTGAAGCTTTCTTT. Full variable domain (rest looked up from reference TRBV5-1 and TRBJ1-1): KAGVTQTPRYLIKTRGQQVTLSCSPISGHRSVSWYQQTPGQGLQFLFEYFSETQRNKGNFPGRFSGRQFSNSRSEMNVSTLELGDSALYLCASSFGQGEAFFGQGTRLTVV.